This T cell receptor beta chain stems from a study of blood T cell repertoires in COVID-19. How the authors handled the data: Reference gene primer amplification in the assay estimated nucleated cell counts. Assay used: immunoSEQ multiplex PCR; TCRdb lists only in-frame clones, some missing. That table supplies the V and J calls and clone size; D and trimming were determined from the DNA. The sample lists roughly 240,000 clones; 75% to 90% were seen once. The clonotype originates from a woman aged 25 to 39 who had recovered from COVID-19. Input material: peripheral blood.

The CDR3 sequence is CAWSAGTGGYEQYF. The CDR3 DNA is TGTGCCTGGAGTGCCGGGACAGGGGGTTACGAGCAGTACTTC. The chain uses TRBV30 and TRBJ2-7, with 11 bases aligning to TRBD1. The germline V gene has CDR1 GTSNPN and CDR2 SVGIG (reference sequence). The trim removed 1 base at V and 4 bases at J, leaving 3 bases unmatched. This CDR3 is built from 14 residues.